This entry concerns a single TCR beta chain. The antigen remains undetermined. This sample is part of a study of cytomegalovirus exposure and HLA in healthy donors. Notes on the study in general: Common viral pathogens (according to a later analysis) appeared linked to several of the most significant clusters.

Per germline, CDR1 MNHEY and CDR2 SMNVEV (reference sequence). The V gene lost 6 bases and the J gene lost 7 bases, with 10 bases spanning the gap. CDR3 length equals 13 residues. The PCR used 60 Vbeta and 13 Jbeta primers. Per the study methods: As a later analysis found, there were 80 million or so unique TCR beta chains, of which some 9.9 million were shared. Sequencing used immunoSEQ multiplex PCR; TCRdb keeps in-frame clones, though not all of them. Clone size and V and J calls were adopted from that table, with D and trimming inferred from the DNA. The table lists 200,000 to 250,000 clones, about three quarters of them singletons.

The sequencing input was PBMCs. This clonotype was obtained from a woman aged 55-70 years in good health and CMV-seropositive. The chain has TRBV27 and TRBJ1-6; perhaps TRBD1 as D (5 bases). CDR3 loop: CASSFRANSPLHF. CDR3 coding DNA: TGTGCCAGCAGCTTCAGGGCCAATTCACCCCTCCACTTT.